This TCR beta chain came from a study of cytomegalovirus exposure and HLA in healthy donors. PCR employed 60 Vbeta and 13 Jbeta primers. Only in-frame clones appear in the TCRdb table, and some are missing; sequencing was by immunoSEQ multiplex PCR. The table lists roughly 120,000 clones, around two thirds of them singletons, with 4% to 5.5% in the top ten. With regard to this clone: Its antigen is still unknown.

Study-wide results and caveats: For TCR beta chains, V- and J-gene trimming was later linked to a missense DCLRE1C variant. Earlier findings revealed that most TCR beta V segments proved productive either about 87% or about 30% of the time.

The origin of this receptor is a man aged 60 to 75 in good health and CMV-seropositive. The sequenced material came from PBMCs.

CDR3 amino acids: CASSLLAGGNYNEQFF. Written as DNA, the CDR3 is TGTGCCAGCAGCTTGCTAGCGGGGGGAAACTACAATGAGCAGTTCTTC. The gene calls are TRBV11-1 and TRBJ2-1; 11 bases fit TRBD2. The CDR3 runs 16 residues. With 3 bases clipped from V and 3 bases from J, the junction kept 4 bases outside the gene matches. CDR1 and CDR2 (germline): SGHAT, FQDESV (reference sequence).